The entry that follows covers one T cell receptor (beta chain) sequence. The repertoire was sequenced with immunoSEQ multiplex PCR; TCRdb's copy has only in-frame clones and lacks some. This table holds about 120,000 clones, approximately 90% found once. This entry belongs to a study of cytomegalovirus exposure and HLA in healthy donors. Germline CDR1 LNHNV, CDR2 YYDKDF (reference sequence). V was trimmed by 3 bases and J by 1 base, leaving 6 bases between them. This CDR3 region has 13 residues. Sequenced: PBMCs. This sequence was found in a young woman in good health and CMV-seropositive. The chain has TRBV15 and TRBJ2-5; no reliable D call. DNA for the CDR3: TGTGCCACCAGCAGGAGGCTCCAAGAGACCCAGTACTTC. Translated: CATSRRLQETQYF.